The 27 T cell receptor beta chains below come from one sample, sequenced in a study of T cell responses to AZD1222 COVID-19 vaccine. Some clones are missing from TCRdb's copy, which holds only in-frame ones; the method was immunoSEQ multiplex PCR. The table has nearly 110,000 clones, roughly 88% seen once. Sequenced here: peripheral blood, sampled 28 days after the second AZD1222 dose. The receptor set was obtained from an adult who received the AZD1222 COVID-19 vaccine.

The count of this clone is one. CDR3 residues: CASRLTGPRTYEQYF. The CDR3 coding sequence is TGCGCCAGCAGGTTAACGGGCCCAAGGACCTACGAGCAGTACTTC. The chain uses TRBV5-1 and TRBJ2-7; D remains unclear. Trimming took 5 bases from V and 2 from J, leaving 17 bases between them. Germline CDR1 SGHRS, CDR2 YFSETQ. The CDR3 length is 15 residues.

The rearrangement joins TRBV7-8 to TRBJ1-2; D remains unclear. CDR1 and CDR2 from the germline V gene are SGHVS and FQNEAQ. Trimming cost V 5 bases and J 0 bases, with 7 bases left between them. The CDR3 covers 13 residues. The CDR3 nucleotides are TGTGCCAGCAGCGGCACGACTAACTATGGCTACACCTTC. Protein sequence: CASSGTTNYGYTF.

This clone was recorded once. The V call is TRBV6-5, the J call TRBJ2-5; no firm D call. There are 12 residues in the CDR3. CDR1 is MNHEY, CDR2 SVGAGI, per germline. The V end was cut by 2 bases, the J end by 5 bases, with 6 bases between. CDR3 residues: CASSYDGETQYF. The CDR3 nucleotides read TGTGCCAGCAGTTACGATGGGGAGACCCAGTACTTC.

The rearrangement joins TRBV5-1 to TRBJ2-3; the D gene could be TRBD1 or TRBD2 (6 bases each). The germline V gene encodes CDR1 SGHRS and CDR2 YFSETQ. This CDR3 has 15 amino acids. The germline V and J ends were trimmed by 2 bases and 1 base, with 11 bases remaining between them. The CDR3 DNA reads TGCGCCAGCAGCTTACTGGGGGGCGGCACAGATACGCAGTATTTT. It specifies CASSLLGGGTDTQYF.

The chain uses TRBV9 and TRBJ1-4; 8 bases map to TRBD1. CDR1 is SGDLS, CDR2 YYNGEE, per germline. The CDR3 extends over 14 amino acids. J gave up 6 bases and V 3 bases, and 4 bases lay outside the gene matches. CDR3 DNA sequence: TGTGCCAGCAGCGCTTCGGGACAGGATGAAAAACTGTTTTTT. Its protein is CASSASGQDEKLFF. The complete variable domain, with remaining parts taken from reference TRBV9 and TRBJ1-4, reads DSGVTQTPKHLITATGQRVTLRCSPRSGDLSVYWYQQSLDQGLQFLIQYYNGEERAKGNILERFSAQQFPDLHSELNLSSLELGDSALYFCASSASGQDEKLFFGSGTQLSVL.

The chain carries TRBV4-3 and TRBJ2-7; D may be TRBD1 (5 bases). Germline CDR1 and CDR2: LGHNA and YSLEER. With 0 bases removed from V and 0 bases from J, the gap between germline ends came to 9 bases. The CDR3 totals 15 residues. The CDR3 here is CASSQDKGFSYEQYF. The CDR3 DNA is TGCGCCAGCAGCCAAGATAAGGGGTTCTCCTACGAGCAGTACTTC.

The gene calls are TRBV14 and TRBJ2-7; D is undetermined. This CDR3 region has 14 residues. Between the trimmed V and J ends, which lost 2 bases and 7 bases, there was a span of 15 bases. In germline, CDR1 is SGHDN, CDR2 FVKESK. In DNA, the CDR3 is TGTGCCAGCAGCCAACTAAGGAAAGTTTATGAGCAGTACTTC. This codes for CASSQLRKVYEQYF. Using reference TRBV14 and TRBJ2-7 for the parts outside the CDR3, the full variable domain is EAGVTQFPSHSVIEKGQTVTLRCDPISGHDNLYWYRRVMGKEIKFLLHFVKESKQDESGMPNNRFLAERTGGTYSTLKVQPAELEDSGVYFCASSQLRKVYEQYFGPGTRLTVT.

The chain carries TRBV5-8 and TRBJ1-5; D remains unclear. The V and J ends lost 2 bases and 2 bases respectively, with 8 bases between them. CDR3 length: 14 amino acids. In germline, CDR1 is SGHTS, CDR2 YDEGEE. CDR3 in DNA: TGTGCCAGCAGCTTCCCAGGAGGCAATCAGCCCCAGCATTTT. Translated: CASSFPGGNQPQHF.

The table lists this clone with a count of one. V usage is TRBV7-2 and J usage is TRBJ2-4, with D possibly being TRBD1 (6 bases). The length of the CDR3 is 14 residues. Germline-derived CDR1 and CDR2 are SGHTA and FQGNSA. Trimming removed 5 bases at V and 1 base at J, with 9 bases between. CDR3 sequence (DNA): TGTGCCAGCAGCCCCCAGGGGGCCAAAAACATTCAGTACTTC. Protein sequence: CASSPQGAKNIQYF.

The V and J genes are TRBV14 and TRBJ2-2; D tentatively fits TRBD1 or TRBD2 (5 bases each). Germline V gives CDR1 SGHDN, CDR2 FVKESK. This CDR3 contains 15 residues. V lost 3 bases and J lost 1, with 9 bases in between. The CDR3 bases are TGTGCCAGCAGCCAGCCAGGGAGGAACACCGGGGAGCTGTTTTTT. Translation gives CASSQPGRNTGELFF.

This clone has just one count. This chain connects TRBV6-6 to TRBJ2-7; 8 bases align to TRBD1. The CDR3 is 15 amino acids. The V and J ends lost 6 bases and 0 bases, in that order; junction bases with no gene match: 7. Germline CDR1 is MNHNY and CDR2 is SVGAGI (reference sequence). The CDR3 loop is CASRGGQGGSYEQYF. The CDR3 nucleotides are TGTGCCAGCAGGGGAGGACAGGGAGGCTCCTACGAGCAGTACTTC.

This clone was found once. The gene calls are TRBV10-3 and TRBJ2-7; 10 bases match TRBD2. The germline V gene has CDR1 ENHRY and CDR2 SYGVKD. This CDR3 contains 15 residues. Trimming at V came to 6 bases and at J to 3 bases, leaving 8 bases not matched to a gene. The CDR3 coding sequence is TGTGCCATCAGCGAACTTGGGACTAGCGTCTACGAGCAGTACTTC. This gives the protein CAISELGTSVYEQYF.

This clone occurred a few times. The chain employs TRBV2 and TRBJ1-2; 8 bases are a match to TRBD1. Germline V gene data show CDR1 as SNHLY and CDR2 as FYNNEI. This CDR3 comprises 13 residues. J was trimmed by 4 bases and V by 8 bases; bases with no gene match: 6. CDR3: CASGGQGVYGYTF. CDR3 coding DNA: TGTGCCAGCGGAGGACAGGGAGTCTATGGCTACACCTTC.

The rearrangement links TRBV5-1 to TRBJ2-2, with 7 bases that match TRBD1. CDR3 length: 17 amino acids. The germline gives CDR1 SGHRS, CDR2 YFSETQ. V lost 2 bases to trimming and J lost 6 bases; unmatched junction nucleotides: 13. CDR3 amino acids: CASSLTAGRGYAGELFF. CDR3 coding DNA: TGCGCCAGCAGCTTAACGGCGGGCAGGGGGTACGCCGGGGAGCTGTTTTTT.

The sample holds one count of this clone. V usage is TRBV5-6 and J usage is TRBJ1-4, with D uncertain. V shed 2 bases and J shed 5 bases, with 10 bases lying between them. The germline V gene encodes CDR1 SGHDT and CDR2 YYEEEE. This CDR3 contains 14 residues. In DNA, the CDR3 is TGTGCCAGCAGCTTAAGAGGTGAGAATGAAAAACTGTTTTTT. It codes for CASSLRGENEKLFF. Full variable domain (remainder filled in from reference TRBV5-6 and TRBJ1-4): DAGVTQSPTHLIKTRGQQVTLRCSPKSGHDTVSWYQQALGQGPQFIFQYYEEEERQRGNFPDRFSGHQFPNYSSELNVNALLLGDSALYLCASSLRGENEKLFFGSGTQLSVL.

J is TRBJ1-1 and V is TRBV29-1; perhaps TRBD1 as D (5 bases). With 7 bases removed from V and 1 base from J, the gap between germline ends came to 13 bases. The CDR3 consists of 13 residues. Germline V gives CDR1 SQVTM, CDR2 ANQGSEA. The CDR3 loop is CSGGGVRNTEAFF. The DNA of the CDR3 is TGCAGCGGGGGAGGGGTCAGGAACACTGAAGCTTTCTTT. Full variable domain (outside the CDR3, taken from reference TRBV29-1 and TRBJ1-1): SAVISQKPSRDICQRGTSLTIQCQVDSQVTMMFWYRQQPGQSLTLIATANQGSEATYESGFVIDKFPISRPNLTFSTLTVSNMSPEDSSIYLCSGGGVRNTEAFFGQGTRLTVV.

The chain joins TRBV9 to TRBJ2-1; D is unresolved. Trimming took 4 bases from V and 3 from J, leaving 5 bases between them. Germline V gene sequence: CDR1 SGDLS, CDR2 YYNGEE. This CDR3 is 12 amino acids long. In DNA form, the CDR3 reads TGTGCCAGCAGCTCCTACTACAATGAGCAGTTCTTC. Encoded protein: CASSSYYNEQFF.

The chain is built from TRBV7-8 and TRBJ2-3, with a tentative D call TRBD2 (7 bases). V was cut by 4 bases and J by 4 bases, with 18 bases left in between. CDR1 and CDR2 from the germline V gene are SGHVS and FQNEAQ. The CDR3 runs 16 residues. Written as DNA, the CDR3 is TGTGCCAGCAGCTGGGGAGGGGGAGGTCTGCCAGATACGCAGTATTTT. As protein: CASSWGGGGLPDTQYF.

This sequence joins TRBV29-1 and TRBJ1-1; no clear D. The V gene lost 6 bases and the J gene lost 8 bases, with 10 bases spanning the gap. CDR3 length: 10 amino acids. Per the germline V gene, CDR1 is SQVTM and CDR2 is ANQGSEA. The CDR3 loop is CSVISEEAFF. For the CDR3, the DNA is TGCAGCGTGATATCAGAAGAAGCTTTCTTT. Variable domain in full (rest from reference TRBV29-1 and TRBJ1-1): SAVISQKPSRDICQRGTSLTIQCQVDSQVTMMFWYRQQPGQSLTLIATANQGSEATYESGFVIDKFPISRPNLTFSTLTVSNMSPEDSSIYLCSVISEEAFFGQGTRLTVV.

The V and J genes are TRBV5-6 and TRBJ2-6, with a weak D call TRBD1 (5 bases). This CDR3 has 13 amino acids. Trimming stripped 0 bases from V and 10 bases from J, with 8 bases between. Germline V gene sequence: CDR1 SGHDT, CDR2 YYEEEE. In DNA, the CDR3 is TGTGCCAGCAGCTTGGAAGGGGTGAACGTCCTGACTTTC. This translates into CASSLEGVNVLTF.

The CDR3 DNA reads as TGTGCCGCGGGGGGGCTGCATAATTCACCCCTCCACTTT. Its translation is CAAGGLHNSPLHF. The chain carries TRBV27 and TRBJ1-6; perhaps TRBD1 as D (6 bases). CDR3 length equals 13 residues. The V gene lost 11 bases and the J gene lost 5 bases, with 13 bases spanning the gap. CDR1 MNHEY and CDR2 SMNVEV come from the germline V gene (reference sequence).

This CDR3 is CASSTQGDTDTQYF. DNA of the CDR3: TGTGCCAGTAGTACTCAGGGAGACACAGATACGCAGTATTTT. The chain is built from TRBV19 and TRBJ2-3; tentatively, D is TRBD1 or TRBD2 (5 bases each). CDR1 and CDR2 from the germline V gene are LNHDA and SQIVND (reference sequence). Trimming left V 4 bases short and J 2 bases short, with 10 bases between. This CDR3 comprises 14 residues.

The chain links TRBV11-1 to TRBJ2-1, with a weak D call TRBD1 (6 bases). Per germline, CDR1 SGHAT and CDR2 FQDESV (reference sequence). V was trimmed by 8 bases and J by 0 bases, leaving 14 bases between them. The CDR3 extends over 15 amino acids. CDR3 in amino acids: CASGREGGSYNEQFF. CDR3 nucleotides: TGTGCCAGCGGGAGAGAAGGGGGCTCCTACAATGAGCAGTTCTTC. The full variable domain, in which reference TRBV11-1 and TRBJ2-1 provide the parts outside the CDR3, is EAEVAQSPRYKITEKSQAVAFWCDPISGHATLYWYRQILGQGPELLVQFQDESVVDDSQLPKDRFSAERLKGVDSTLKIQPAELGDSAMYLCASGREGGSYNEQFFGPGTRLTVL.

The chain recombines TRBV6-2 or TRBV6-3 with TRBJ2-5; TRBD2 is a possible D gene (6 bases). The V gene's germline CDR1 is MNHEY and CDR2 SVGEGT. This CDR3 comprises 15 residues. V lost 2 bases and J lost 5, with 15 bases in between. This chain's CDR3 is CASSYGSEGRETQYF. The CDR3 DNA follows: TGTGCCAGCAGTTACGGGTCTGAGGGGAGGGAGACCCAGTACTTC.

The genes are TRBV6-5 and TRBJ2-1; the match to TRBD2 covers 9 bases. With 6 bases clipped from V and 7 bases from J, the junction kept 10 bases outside the gene matches. Per germline, CDR1 MNHEY and CDR2 SVGAGI. The CDR3 length is 15 residues. CDR3: CASRAGGGAGNEQFF. DNA for the CDR3: TGTGCCAGCAGGGCAGGCGGGGGGGCCGGAAATGAGCAGTTCTTC.

CDR3 DNA: TGTGCCAGTTTTCCCCAATCCGGGTACACCGGGGAGCTGTTTTTT. Translation: CASFPQSGYTGELFF. V usage is TRBV5-4 and J usage is TRBJ2-2, with D unclear. The CDR3 spans 15 residues. V gave up 8 bases and J gave up 3 bases, with 17 bases separating them. Looked up from germline, CDR1 is SGHNT and CDR2 is YYREEE (reference sequence).

This rearrangement joins TRBV30 to TRBJ2-2; 8 nucleotides match TRBD1. V was pared by 2 bases and J by 6 bases, with 8 bases of the junction left unmatched. Germline V lookup: CDR1 GTSNPN, CDR2 SVGIG (reference sequence). CDR3 length: 15 residues. In nucleotides, the CDR3 is TGTGCCTGGAGTTTTGGACAGGGAAGGGCCGGGGAGCTGTTTTTT. Its protein is CAWSFGQGRAGELFF.